Below, 6 T cell receptor beta chains from the same sample are listed, as sequenced in a study of blood T cell repertoires in COVID-19. Assay: immunoSEQ multiplex PCR; the TCRdb copy retains only in-frame clones and omits some. The repertoire consists of about 120,000 clones, with approximately 81% occurring once and the leading ten covering approximately 1.5%. Sequencing was done on a sample of peripheral blood. The source is a man between 35 and 55 years old with acute or convalescent COVID-19.

V usage is TRBV7-2 and J usage is TRBJ2-1; TRBD2 matches 11 bases. The CDR3 totals 15 residues. Trimming removed 6 bases from V and 6 bases from J; junction bases left unmatched: 7. CDR1 SGHTA and CDR2 FQGNSA come from the germline V gene. The CDR3 nucleotides read TGTGCCAGCAGGCCTCCGACTAGCGGGGCCAATGAGCAGTTCTTC. It yields the protein CASRPPTSGANEQFF.

This chain connects TRBV6-5 to TRBJ2-5; TRBD1 matches 8 bases. V was pared by 0 bases and J by 1 base, with 4 bases of the junction left unmatched. Germline CDR1 and CDR2: MNHEY and SVGAGI. The CDR3 loop spans 16 amino acids. The CDR3 nucleotides read TGTGCCAGCAGTTACTCGGGACAGGCCCTCCAAGAGACCCAGTACTTC. It yields the protein CASSYSGQALQETQYF.

The genes are TRBV6-5 and TRBJ2-1; 8 bases are shared with TRBD2. Germline V gene lookup returns CDR1 MNHEY and CDR2 SVGAGI. This CDR3 spans 14 amino acids. Germline trimming cut 7 bases from V and 7 bases from J; bases unmatched to any gene: 9. CDR3 sequence reads: CASTNGGVRNEQFF. The CDR3 nucleotides are TGTGCCAGCACTAACGGGGGGGTTCGTAATGAGCAGTTCTTC.

This chain's CDR3 is CASSQGSAADTQYF. The CDR3 DNA sequence: TGTGCCAGCAGCCAAGGGTCGGCGGCAGATACGCAGTATTTT. The chain combines TRBV3-1 (or the pseudogene TRBV3-2) with TRBJ2-3; no reliable D call. Germline V CDR1 and CDR2: LGHDT, YNNKEL (reference sequence). V shed 1 base and J shed 4 bases, with 9 bases lying between them. The CDR3 is 14 residues long.

The V call is TRBV5-4, the J call TRBJ2-7; no clear D. This CDR3 is built from 14 residues. Between the trimmed V and J ends, which lost 4 bases and 0 bases, there was a span of 11 bases. CDR1 and CDR2 (germline): SGHNT, YYREEE (reference sequence). The CDR3 region is CASSPRRSSYEQYF. The CDR3 region has the DNA TGTGCCAGCAGCCCGCGAAGATCCTCCTACGAGCAGTACTTC.

CDR3: CASSLSPGGSNQPQHF. In DNA form, the CDR3 reads TGTGCCAGCAGCCTTTCACCAGGGGGTAGCAATCAGCCCCAGCATTTT. This chain joins TRBV3-1 (or the pseudogene TRBV3-2) and TRBJ1-5; TRBD1 matches at 7 bases. The V gene end was trimmed by 4 bases and the J gene end by 0 bases; junction bases not matched to a gene: 6. The V gene's germline CDR1 is LGHDT and CDR2 YNNKEL (reference sequence). This CDR3 contains 16 residues.